This T cell receptor beta chain was identified during a study of cytomegalovirus exposure and HLA in healthy donors. Details on this clone: Its specificity is not known.

This PCR relied on a set of 60 Vbeta primers and 13 Jbeta primers. TCRdb's copy holds only in-frame clones and misses some; the assay was immunoSEQ multiplex PCR. The table has 150,000 to 200,000 clones, more than 65% seen once; the top ten hold approximately 1.6%. Study-level findings and limits: The likely explanation for a cluster of highly shared sequence variants was sequencing artifact. Productive status was seen about 90% or about 30% of the time for most TCR beta V segments in an earlier analysis.

Deletions cut 3 bases from V and 0 bases from J, with 7 bases between. CDR1 is KGHSH, CDR2 LQKENI, per germline. The CDR3 is 14 residues long. This clonotype originated in a male donor in good health and CMV-seronegative. The chain links TRBV18 to TRBJ2-3; D unresolved. The source material was PBMCs. The CDR3, as DNA: TGTGCCAGCTCACCTCGGGTTAGCACAGATACGCAGTATTTT. Protein product: CASSPRVSTDTQYF. Based on the CDR3 plus reference TRBV18 and TRBJ2-3, the full variable domain is NAGVMQNPRHLVRRRGQEARLRCSPMKGHSHVYWYRQLPEEGLKFMVYLQKENIIDESGMPKERFSAEFPKEGPSILRIQQVVRGDSAAYFCASSPRVSTDTQYFGPGTRLTVL.